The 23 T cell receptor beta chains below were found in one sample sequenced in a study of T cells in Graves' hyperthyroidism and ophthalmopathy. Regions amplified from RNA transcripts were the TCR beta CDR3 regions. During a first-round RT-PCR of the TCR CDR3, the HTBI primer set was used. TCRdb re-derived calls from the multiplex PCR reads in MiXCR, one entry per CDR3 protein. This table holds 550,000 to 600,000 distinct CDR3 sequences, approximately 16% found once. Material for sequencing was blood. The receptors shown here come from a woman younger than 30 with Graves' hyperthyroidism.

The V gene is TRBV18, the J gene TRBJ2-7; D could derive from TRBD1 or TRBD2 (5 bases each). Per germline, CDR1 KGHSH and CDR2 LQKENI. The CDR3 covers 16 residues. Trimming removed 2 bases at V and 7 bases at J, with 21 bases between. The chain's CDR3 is CASSPATVAGADEQYF. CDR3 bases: TGTGCCAGCTCACCAGCGACGGTTGCCGGGGCCGATGAGCAGTACTTC.

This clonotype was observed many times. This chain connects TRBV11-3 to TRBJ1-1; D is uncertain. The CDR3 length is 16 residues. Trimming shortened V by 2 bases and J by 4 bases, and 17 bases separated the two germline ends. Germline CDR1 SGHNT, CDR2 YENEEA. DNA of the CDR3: TGTGCCAGCAGCTTAAATTACGGTGGGGAGGGCACTGAAGCTTTCTTT. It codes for CASSLNYGGEGTEAFF.

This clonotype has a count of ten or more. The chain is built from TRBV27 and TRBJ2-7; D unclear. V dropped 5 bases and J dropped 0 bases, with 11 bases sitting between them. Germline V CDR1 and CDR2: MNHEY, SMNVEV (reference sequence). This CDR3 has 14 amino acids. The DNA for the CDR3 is TGTGCCAGCAGTCCCCAACCCGTCTCCTACGAGCAGTACTTC. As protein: CASSPQPVSYEQYF.

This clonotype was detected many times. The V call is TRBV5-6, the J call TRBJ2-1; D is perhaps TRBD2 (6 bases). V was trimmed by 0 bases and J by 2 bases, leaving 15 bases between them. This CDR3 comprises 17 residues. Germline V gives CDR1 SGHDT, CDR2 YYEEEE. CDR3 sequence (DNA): TGTGCCAGCAGCTTGGTTGTGGGGGGAAACACCTACAATGAGCAGTTCTTC. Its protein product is CASSLVVGGNTYNEQFF.

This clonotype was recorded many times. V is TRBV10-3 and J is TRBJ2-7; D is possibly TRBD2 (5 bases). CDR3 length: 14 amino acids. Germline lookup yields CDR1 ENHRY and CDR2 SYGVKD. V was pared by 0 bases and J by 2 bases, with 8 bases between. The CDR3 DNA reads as TGTGCCATCAGTGAGTCGAAGCGGACCTACGAGCAGTACTTC. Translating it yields CAISESKRTYEQYF.

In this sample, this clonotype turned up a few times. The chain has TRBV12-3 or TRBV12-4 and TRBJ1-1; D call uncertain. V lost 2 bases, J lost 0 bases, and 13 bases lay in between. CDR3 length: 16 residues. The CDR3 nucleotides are TGTGCCAGCAGTTTATTTCCCGCAGGCATGAACACTGAAGCTTTCTTT. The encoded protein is CASSLFPAGMNTEAFF.

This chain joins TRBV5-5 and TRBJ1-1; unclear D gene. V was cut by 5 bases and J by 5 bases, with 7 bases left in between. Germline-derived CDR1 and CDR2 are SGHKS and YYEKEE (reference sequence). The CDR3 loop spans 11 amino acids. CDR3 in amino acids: CASSMRTEAFF. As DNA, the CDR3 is TGTGCCAGCAGTATGCGGACTGAAGCTTTCTTT.

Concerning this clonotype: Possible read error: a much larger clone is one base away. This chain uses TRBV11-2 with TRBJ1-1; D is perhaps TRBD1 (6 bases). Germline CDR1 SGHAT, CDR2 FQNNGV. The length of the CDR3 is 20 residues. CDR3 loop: CASSLGWGWLSGAGRPEGFF. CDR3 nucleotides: TGTGCCAGCAGCCTCGGCTGGGGCTGGTTATCGGGGGCTGGTAGGCCTGAAGGTTTCTTT.

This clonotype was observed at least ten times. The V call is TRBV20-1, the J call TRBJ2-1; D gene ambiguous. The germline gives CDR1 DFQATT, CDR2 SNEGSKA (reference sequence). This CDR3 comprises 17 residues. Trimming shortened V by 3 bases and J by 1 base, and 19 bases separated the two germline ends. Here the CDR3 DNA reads TGCAGTGCTAGCCGTCCGTTCGTTGGGGATTCCTACAATGAGCAGTTCTTC. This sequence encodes CSASRPFVGDSYNEQFF.

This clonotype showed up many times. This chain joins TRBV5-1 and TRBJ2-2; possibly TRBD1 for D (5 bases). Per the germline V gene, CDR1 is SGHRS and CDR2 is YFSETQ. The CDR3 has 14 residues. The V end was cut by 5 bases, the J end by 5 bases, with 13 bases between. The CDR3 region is CASSRDRTTGELFF. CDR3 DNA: TGCGCCAGCAGTCGTGACAGAACTACCGGGGAGCTGTTTTTT. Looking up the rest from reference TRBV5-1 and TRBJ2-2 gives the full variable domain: KAGVTQTPRYLIKTRGQQVTLSCSPISGHRSVSWYQQTPGQGLQFLFEYFSETQRNKGNFPGRFSGRQFSNSRSEMNVSTLELGDSALYLCASSRDRTTGELFFGEGSRLTVL.

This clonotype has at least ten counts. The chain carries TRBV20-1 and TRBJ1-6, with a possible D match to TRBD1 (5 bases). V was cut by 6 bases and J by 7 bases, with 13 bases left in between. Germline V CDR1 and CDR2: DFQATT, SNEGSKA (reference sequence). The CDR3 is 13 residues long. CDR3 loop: CSAPDSLNSPLHF. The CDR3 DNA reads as TGCAGTGCCCCAGACAGTCTAAATTCACCCCTCCACTTT.

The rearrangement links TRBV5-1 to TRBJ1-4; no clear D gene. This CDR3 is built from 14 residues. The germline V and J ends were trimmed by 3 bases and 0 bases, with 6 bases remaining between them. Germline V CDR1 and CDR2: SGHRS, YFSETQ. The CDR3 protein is CASSSRSTNEKLFF. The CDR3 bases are TGCGCCAGCAGCTCGCGATCAACTAATGAAAAACTGTTTTTT. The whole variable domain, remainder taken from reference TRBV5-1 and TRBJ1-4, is KAGVTQTPRYLIKTRGQQVTLSCSPISGHRSVSWYQQTPGQGLQFLFEYFSETQRNKGNFPGRFSGRQFSNSRSEMNVSTLELGDSALYLCASSSRSTNEKLFFGSGTQLSVL.

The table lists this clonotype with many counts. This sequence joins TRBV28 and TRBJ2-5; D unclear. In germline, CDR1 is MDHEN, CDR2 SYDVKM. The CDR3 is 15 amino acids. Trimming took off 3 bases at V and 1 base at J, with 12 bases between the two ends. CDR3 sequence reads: CASSLQDALQETQYF. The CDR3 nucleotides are TGTGCCAGCAGTTTGCAGGATGCGCTCCAAGAGACCCAGTACTTC.

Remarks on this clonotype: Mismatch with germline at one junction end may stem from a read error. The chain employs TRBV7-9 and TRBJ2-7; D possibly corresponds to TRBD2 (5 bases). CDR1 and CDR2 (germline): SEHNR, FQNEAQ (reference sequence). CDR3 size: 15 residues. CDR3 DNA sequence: TGTACCAGCAGCTTGCTTGGTCGGGACTCCTACGAGCAGTACTTC. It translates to CTSSLLGRDSYEQYF.

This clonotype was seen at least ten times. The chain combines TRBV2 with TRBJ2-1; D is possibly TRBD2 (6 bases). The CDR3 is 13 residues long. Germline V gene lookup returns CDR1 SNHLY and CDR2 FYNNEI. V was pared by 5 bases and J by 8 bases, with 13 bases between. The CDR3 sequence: CASSTTTGDEQFF. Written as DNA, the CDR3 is TGTGCCAGCAGTACCACTACGGGGGATGAGCAGTTCTTC.

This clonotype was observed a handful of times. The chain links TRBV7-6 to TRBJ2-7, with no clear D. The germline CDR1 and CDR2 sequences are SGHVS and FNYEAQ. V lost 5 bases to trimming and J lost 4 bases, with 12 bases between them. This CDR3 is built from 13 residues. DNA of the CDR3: TGTGCCAGCAGCCCCCAAAGTGAATACGAGCAGTACTTC. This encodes CASSPQSEYEQYF.

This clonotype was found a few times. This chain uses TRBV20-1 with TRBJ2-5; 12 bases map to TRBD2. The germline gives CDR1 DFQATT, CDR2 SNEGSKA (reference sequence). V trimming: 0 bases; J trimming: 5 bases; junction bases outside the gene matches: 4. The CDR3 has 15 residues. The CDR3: CSARDRTSGRETQYF. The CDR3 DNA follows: TGCAGTGCTAGAGACAGAACTAGCGGGAGGGAGACCCAGTACTTC.

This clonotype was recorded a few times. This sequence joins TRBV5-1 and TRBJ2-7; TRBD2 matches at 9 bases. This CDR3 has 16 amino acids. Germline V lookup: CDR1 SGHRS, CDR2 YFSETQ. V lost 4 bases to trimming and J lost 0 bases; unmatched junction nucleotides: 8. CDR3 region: CASSLTSGISSYEQYF. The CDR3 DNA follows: TGCGCCAGCAGCCTGACTAGCGGAATTTCCTCCTACGAGCAGTACTTC. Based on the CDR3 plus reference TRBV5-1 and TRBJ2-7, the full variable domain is KAGVTQTPRYLIKTRGQQVTLSCSPISGHRSVSWYQQTPGQGLQFLFEYFSETQRNKGNFPGRFSGRQFSNSRSEMNVSTLELGDSALYLCASSLTSGISSYEQYFGPGTRLTVT.

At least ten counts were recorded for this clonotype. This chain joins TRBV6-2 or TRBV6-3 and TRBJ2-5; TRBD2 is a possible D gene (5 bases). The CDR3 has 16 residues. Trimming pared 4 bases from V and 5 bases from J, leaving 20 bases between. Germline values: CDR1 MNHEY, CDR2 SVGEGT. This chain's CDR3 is CASSSLARGRPETQYF. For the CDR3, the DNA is TGTGCCAGCAGTTCCCTAGCACGGGGTCGTCCCGAGACCCAGTACTTC.

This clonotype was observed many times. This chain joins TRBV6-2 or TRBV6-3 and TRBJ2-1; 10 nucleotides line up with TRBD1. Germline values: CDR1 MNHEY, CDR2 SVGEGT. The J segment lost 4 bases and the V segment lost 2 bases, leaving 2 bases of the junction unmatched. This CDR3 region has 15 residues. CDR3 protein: CASSYGTGEYNEQFF. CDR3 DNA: TGTGCCAGCAGTTACGGGACAGGGGAGTACAATGAGCAGTTCTTC.

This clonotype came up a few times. The CDR3 reads CATSATGAGAKNIQYF. The CDR3, as DNA: TGTGCCACCAGTGCAACAGGGGCAGGGGCCAAAAACATTCAGTACTTC. This chain joins TRBV24-1 and TRBJ2-4; 7 bases are a match to TRBD1. This CDR3 is built from 16 residues. Germline lookup yields CDR1 KGHDR and CDR2 SFDVKD. With V trimmed by 5 bases and J by 1 base, 7 bases remained unmatched.

The CDR3 nucleotides are TGTGCCAGCAGCCGCGACGGGCTAGAGCCCCAGCATTTT. The encoded protein is CASSRDGLEPQHF. The rearrangement joins TRBV6-2 or TRBV6-3 to TRBJ1-5; D unclear. The V gene's germline CDR1 is MNHEY and CDR2 SVGEGT. CDR3 length equals 13 residues. V lost 6 bases and J 8 bases, leaving 14 bases between the germline ends.

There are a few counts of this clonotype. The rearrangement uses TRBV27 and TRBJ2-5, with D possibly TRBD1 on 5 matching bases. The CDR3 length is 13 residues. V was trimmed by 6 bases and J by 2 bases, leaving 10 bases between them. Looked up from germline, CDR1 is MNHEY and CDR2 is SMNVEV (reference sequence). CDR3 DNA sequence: TGTGCCAGCAGCCCCGACAGACAAGAGACCCAGTACTTC. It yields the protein CASSPDRQETQYF.